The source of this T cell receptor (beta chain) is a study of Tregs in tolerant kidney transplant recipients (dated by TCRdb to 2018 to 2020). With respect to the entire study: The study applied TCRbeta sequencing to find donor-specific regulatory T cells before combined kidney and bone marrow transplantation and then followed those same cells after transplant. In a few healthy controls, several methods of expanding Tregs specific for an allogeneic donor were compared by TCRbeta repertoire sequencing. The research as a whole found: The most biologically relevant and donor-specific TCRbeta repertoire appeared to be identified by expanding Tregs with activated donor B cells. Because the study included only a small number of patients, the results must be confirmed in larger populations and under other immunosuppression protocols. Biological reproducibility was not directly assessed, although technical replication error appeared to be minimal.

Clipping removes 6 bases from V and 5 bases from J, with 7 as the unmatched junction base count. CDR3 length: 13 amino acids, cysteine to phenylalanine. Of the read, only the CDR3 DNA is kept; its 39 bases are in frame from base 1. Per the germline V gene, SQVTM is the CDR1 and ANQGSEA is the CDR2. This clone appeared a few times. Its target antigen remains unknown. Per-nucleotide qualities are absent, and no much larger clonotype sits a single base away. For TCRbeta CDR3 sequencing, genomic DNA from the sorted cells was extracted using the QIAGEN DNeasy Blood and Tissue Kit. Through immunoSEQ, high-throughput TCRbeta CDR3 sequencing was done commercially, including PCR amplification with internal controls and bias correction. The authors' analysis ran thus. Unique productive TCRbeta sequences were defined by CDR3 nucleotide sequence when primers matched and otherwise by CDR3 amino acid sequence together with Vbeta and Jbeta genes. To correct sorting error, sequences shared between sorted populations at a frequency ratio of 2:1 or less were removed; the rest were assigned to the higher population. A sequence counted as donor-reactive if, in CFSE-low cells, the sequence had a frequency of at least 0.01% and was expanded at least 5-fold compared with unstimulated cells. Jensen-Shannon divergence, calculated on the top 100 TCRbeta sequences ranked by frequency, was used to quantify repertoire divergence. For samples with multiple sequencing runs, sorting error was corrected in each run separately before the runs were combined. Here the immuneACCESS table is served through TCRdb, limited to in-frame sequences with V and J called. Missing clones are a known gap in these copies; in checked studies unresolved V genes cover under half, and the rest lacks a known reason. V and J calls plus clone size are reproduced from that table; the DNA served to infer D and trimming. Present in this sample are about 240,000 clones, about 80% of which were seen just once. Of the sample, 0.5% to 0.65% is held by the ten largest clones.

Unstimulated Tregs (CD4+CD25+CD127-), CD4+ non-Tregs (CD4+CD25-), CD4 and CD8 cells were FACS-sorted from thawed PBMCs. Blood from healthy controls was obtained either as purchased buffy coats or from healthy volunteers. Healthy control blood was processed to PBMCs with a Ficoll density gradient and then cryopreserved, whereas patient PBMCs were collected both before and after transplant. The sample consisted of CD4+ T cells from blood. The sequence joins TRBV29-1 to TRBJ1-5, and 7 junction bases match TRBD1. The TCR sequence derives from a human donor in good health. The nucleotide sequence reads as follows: TGCAGCGTCCAAGGCACAGGGGATCAGCCCCAGCATTTT. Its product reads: CSVQGTGDQPQHF.